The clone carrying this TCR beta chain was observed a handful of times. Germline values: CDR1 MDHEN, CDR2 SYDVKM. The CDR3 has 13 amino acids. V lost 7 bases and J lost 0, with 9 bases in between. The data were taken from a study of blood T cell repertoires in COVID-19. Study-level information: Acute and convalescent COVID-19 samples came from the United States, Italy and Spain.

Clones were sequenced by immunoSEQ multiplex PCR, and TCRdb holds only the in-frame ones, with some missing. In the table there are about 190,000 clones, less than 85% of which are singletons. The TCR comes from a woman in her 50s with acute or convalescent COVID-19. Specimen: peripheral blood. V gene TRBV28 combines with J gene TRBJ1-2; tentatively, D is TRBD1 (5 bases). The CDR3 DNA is TGTGCCAGCACGGCGACAGCTAACTATGGCTACACCTTC. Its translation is CASTATANYGYTF.